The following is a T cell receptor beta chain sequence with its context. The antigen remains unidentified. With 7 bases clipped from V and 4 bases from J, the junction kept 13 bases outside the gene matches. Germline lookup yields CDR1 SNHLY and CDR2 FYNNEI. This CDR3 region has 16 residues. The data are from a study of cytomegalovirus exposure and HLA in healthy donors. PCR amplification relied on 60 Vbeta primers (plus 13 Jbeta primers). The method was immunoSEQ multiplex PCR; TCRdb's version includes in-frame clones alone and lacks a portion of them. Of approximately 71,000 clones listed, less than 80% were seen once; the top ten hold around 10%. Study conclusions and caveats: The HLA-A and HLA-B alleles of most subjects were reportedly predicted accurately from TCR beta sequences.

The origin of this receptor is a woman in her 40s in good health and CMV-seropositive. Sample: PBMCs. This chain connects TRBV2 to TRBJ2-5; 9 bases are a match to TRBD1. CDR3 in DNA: TGTGCCAGCACCCTCGGCGGGACAGGGTTTGGAGAGACCCAGTACTTC. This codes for CASTLGGTGFGETQYF.